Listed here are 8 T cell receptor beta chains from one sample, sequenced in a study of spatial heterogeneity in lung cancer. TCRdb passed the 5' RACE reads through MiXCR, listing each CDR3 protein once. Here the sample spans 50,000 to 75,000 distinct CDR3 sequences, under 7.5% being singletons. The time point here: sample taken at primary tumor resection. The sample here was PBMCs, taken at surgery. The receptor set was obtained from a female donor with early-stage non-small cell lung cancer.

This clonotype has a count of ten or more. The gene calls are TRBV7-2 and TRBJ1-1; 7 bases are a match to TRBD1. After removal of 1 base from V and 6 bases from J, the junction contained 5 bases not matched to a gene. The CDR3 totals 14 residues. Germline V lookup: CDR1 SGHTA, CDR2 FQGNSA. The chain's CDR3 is CASSLGGGGPEAFF. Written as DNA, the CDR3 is TGTGCCAGCAGCTTAGGAGGAGGGGGCCCTGAAGCTTTCTTT.

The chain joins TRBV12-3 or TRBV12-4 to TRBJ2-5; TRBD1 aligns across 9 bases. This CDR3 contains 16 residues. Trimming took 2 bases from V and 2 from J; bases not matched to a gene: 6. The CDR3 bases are TGTGCCAGCAGTTTAATGGGGACAGGGCGACAAGAGACCCAGTACTTC. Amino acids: CASSLMGTGRQETQYF.

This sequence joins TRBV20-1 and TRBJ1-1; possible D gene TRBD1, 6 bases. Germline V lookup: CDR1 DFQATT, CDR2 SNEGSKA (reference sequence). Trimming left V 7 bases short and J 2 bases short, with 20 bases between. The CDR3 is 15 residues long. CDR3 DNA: TGCAGTGGGAACAGGGCGAGGAATAGTAACACTGAAGCTTTCTTT. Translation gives CSGNRARNSNTEAFF.

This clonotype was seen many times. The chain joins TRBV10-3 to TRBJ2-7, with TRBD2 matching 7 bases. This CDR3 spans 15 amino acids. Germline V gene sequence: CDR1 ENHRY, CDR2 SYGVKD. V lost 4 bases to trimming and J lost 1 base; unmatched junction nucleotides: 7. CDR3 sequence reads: CAISGSGGVSYEQYF. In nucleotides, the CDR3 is TGTGCCATCAGTGGATCTGGGGGGGTTTCCTACGAGCAGTACTTC.

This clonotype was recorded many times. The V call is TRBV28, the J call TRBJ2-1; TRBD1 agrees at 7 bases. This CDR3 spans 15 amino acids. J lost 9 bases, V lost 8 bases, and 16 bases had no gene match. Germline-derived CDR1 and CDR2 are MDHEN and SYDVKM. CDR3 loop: CASQGQPPRSGEQFF. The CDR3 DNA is TGTGCCAGCCAGGGACAGCCACCCCGGAGCGGTGAGCAGTTCTTC.

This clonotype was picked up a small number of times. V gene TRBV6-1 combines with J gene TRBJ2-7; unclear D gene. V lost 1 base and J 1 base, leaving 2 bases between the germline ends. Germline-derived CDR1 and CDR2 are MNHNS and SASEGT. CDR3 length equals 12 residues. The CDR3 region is CASSEESYEQYF. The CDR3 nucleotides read TGTGCCAGCAGTGAAGAGTCCTACGAGCAGTACTTC.

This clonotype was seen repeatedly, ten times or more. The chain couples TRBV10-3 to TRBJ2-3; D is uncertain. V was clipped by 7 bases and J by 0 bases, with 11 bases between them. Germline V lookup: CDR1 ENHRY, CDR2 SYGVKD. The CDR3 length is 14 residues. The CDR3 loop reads CAITPGGSTDTQYF. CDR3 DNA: TGTGCCATCACTCCGGGCGGCAGCACAGATACGCAGTATTTT.

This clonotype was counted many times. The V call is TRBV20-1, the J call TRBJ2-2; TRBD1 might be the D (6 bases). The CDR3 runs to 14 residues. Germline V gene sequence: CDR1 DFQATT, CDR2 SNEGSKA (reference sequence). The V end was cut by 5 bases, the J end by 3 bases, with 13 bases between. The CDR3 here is CSAPRDTDTGELFF. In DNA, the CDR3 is TGCAGTGCTCCCCGGGACACCGACACCGGGGAGCTGTTTTTT.